A single sample is the source of the 27 T cell receptor beta chains below, sequenced in a study of blood T cell repertoires in COVID-19. The data were produced by immunoSEQ multiplex PCR, yet TCRdb's version contains in-frame clones alone and is incomplete. The profile shows about 120,000 clones, around 80% of them singletons. Sample: peripheral blood. These receptors all come from a man aged 40-49 years with active or convalescent COVID-19.

The gene calls are TRBV5-1 and TRBJ1-5, with TRBD1 identical over 10 bases. CDR3 length: 15 amino acids. Germline V lookup: CDR1 SGHRS, CDR2 YFSETQ. V lost 1 base, J lost 7 bases, and 5 bases stayed unmatched. The CDR3 coding sequence is TGCGCCAGCAGCTTGTCAGGACAGGGGGGCCAGCCCCAGCATTTT. Residues: CASSLSGQGGQPQHF.

The chain carries TRBV9 and TRBJ2-5, with D possibly being TRBD2 (6 bases). Germline CDR1 reads SGDLS; CDR2 reads YYNGEE. The V end was cut by 4 bases, the J end by 8 bases, with 12 bases between. The CDR3 covers 12 residues. CDR3 DNA sequence: TGTGCCAGCAGCCGTCTCGGGAGAACCCAGTACTTC. It is translated as CASSRLGRTQYF. Drawing the rest from reference TRBV9 and TRBJ2-5, the complete variable domain is DSGVTQTPKHLITATGQRVTLRCSPRSGDLSVYWYQQSLDQGLQFLIQYYNGEERAKGNILERFSAQQFPDLHSELNLSSLELGDSALYFCASSRLGRTQYFGPGTRLLVL.

A single count supports this clone. This sequence joins TRBV7-2 and TRBJ2-2; the D is unclear. The CDR3 contains 15 residues. Trimming removed 2 bases at V and 1 base at J, with 8 bases between. Germline-derived CDR1 and CDR2 are SGHTA and FQGNSA. The CDR3 DNA reads TGTGCCAGCAGCTTATTTACTCAGAACACCGGGGAGCTGTTTTTT. This codes for CASSLFTQNTGELFF.

This clone was seen a few times. This sample also contains other DNA sequences that code for the same CDR3. The chain combines TRBV27 with TRBJ1-1; tentative D call: TRBD1 (6 bases). Trimming took 2 bases from V and 1 from J, leaving 8 bases between them. From germline, CDR1 is MNHEY and CDR2 SMNVEV (reference sequence). The CDR3 spans 14 residues. CDR3 sequence reads: CASSLGQTNTEAFF. DNA of the CDR3: TGTGCCAGCAGTTTAGGACAGACGAACACTGAAGCTTTCTTT.

The chain has TRBV4-2 and TRBJ2-7, with D perhaps matching TRBD1 (5 bases). Germline CDR1 LGHNA, CDR2 YNFKEQ. With 1 base removed from V and 5 bases from J, the gap between germline ends came to 12 bases. The CDR3 extends over 14 amino acids. The CDR3 reads CASSQGQQGNEQYF. The CDR3, as DNA: TGTGCCAGCAGCCAAGGTCAGCAGGGCAACGAGCAGTACTTC.

In the case of this clone: The identical CDR3 is also encoded by other nucleotide sequences in the sample. The chain recombines TRBV15 with TRBJ1-5, with D possibly being TRBD1 (6 bases). The ends were cut back, 0 bases at V and 5 bases at J, with 11 bases in the middle. Germline CDR1 and CDR2: LNHNV and YYDKDF (reference sequence). The CDR3 is made up of 15 amino acids. The CDR3: CATSREQGGHQPQHF. The CDR3 coding sequence is TGTGCCACCAGCAGAGAACAGGGTGGGCATCAGCCCCAGCATTTT.

The chain couples TRBV30 to TRBJ2-3, with 10 bases fitting TRBD2. Trimming at V came to 1 base and at J to 3 bases, leaving 4 bases not matched to a gene. The CDR3 consists of 15 residues. Germline V gene lookup returns CDR1 GTSNPN and CDR2 SVGIG (reference sequence). The CDR3 DNA is TGTGCCTGGAGTGAAGGACTAGCGGATACAGATACGCAGTATTTT. It encodes CAWSEGLADTDTQYF.

CDR3 region: CASSPGVPNTEAFF. The CDR3 DNA reads as TGTGCCAGCTCACCCGGGGTACCTAACACTGAAGCTTTCTTT. The V and J genes are TRBV18 and TRBJ1-1; the D is unclear. The CDR3 length is 14 residues. Looked up from germline, CDR1 is KGHSH and CDR2 is LQKENI. Trimming pared 3 bases from V and 2 bases from J, leaving 10 bases between. The full variable domain, rest sourced from reference TRBV18 and TRBJ1-1, is NAGVMQNPRHLVRRRGQEARLRCSPMKGHSHVYWYRQLPEEGLKFMVYLQKENIIDESGMPKERFSAEFPKEGPSILRIQQVVRGDSAAYFCASSPGVPNTEAFFGQGTRLTVV.

The chain employs TRBV27 and TRBJ1-4, with a weak D call TRBD1 (5 bases). V gave up 7 bases and J gave up 0 bases, with 24 bases separating them. The CDR3 is 19 amino acids. Germline CDR1 and CDR2: MNHEY and SMNVEV (reference sequence). The CDR3 DNA is TGTGCCAGCATGGCGGTCAACAGGAGACCCGATACAACTAATGAAAAACTGTTTTTT. Translation: CASMAVNRRPDTTNEKLFF.

This sequence joins TRBV24-1 and TRBJ2-5; 10 nucleotides align to TRBD1. The CDR3 is 18 amino acids. After removal of 0 bases from V and 4 bases from J, the junction contained 10 bases not matched to a gene. Germline V lookup: CDR1 KGHDR, CDR2 SFDVKD. CDR3 sequence reads: CATSDLLGQGIVGETQYF. CDR3 sequence (DNA): TGTGCCACCAGTGATTTGCTGGGACAGGGGATTGTAGGAGAGACCCAGTACTTC.

The V call is TRBV3-1 (or the pseudogene TRBV3-2), the J call TRBJ2-3; no clear D. CDR3 length: 12 amino acids. Germline loops: CDR1 LGHDT, CDR2 YNNKEL (reference sequence). V was pared by 3 bases and J by 6 bases, with 7 bases between. CDR3 region: CASSHPSDTQYF. CDR3 in DNA: TGTGCCAGCAGCCACCCTTCGGATACGCAGTATTTT.

The rearrangement links TRBV30 to TRBJ1-2, with 7 nucleotides matching TRBD1. From germline, CDR1 is GTSNPN and CDR2 SVGIG (reference sequence). The CDR3 covers 11 residues. V was pared by 3 bases and J by 8 bases, with 3 bases of the junction left unmatched. CDR3: CAWRQGPGYTF. CDR3 DNA sequence: TGTGCCTGGAGACAGGGGCCCGGCTACACCTTC.

The chain has TRBV14 and TRBJ2-7; 8 bases are shared with TRBD1. Germline V gene lookup returns CDR1 SGHDN and CDR2 FVKESK. After removal of 5 bases from V and 3 bases from J, the junction contained 9 bases not matched to a gene. The CDR3 consists of 15 residues. CDR3 sequence reads: CASSALLRGHYEQYF. The CDR3 nucleotides are TGTGCCAGCAGCGCTCTGCTCAGGGGGCACTACGAGCAGTACTTC.

The chain carries TRBV5-6 and TRBJ2-7, with TRBD1 identical over 7 bases. The CDR3 is 15 amino acids. Trimming cost V 3 bases and J 8 bases; bases outside gene matches: 14. Germline V lookup: CDR1 SGHDT, CDR2 YYEEEE. The CDR3 region has the DNA TGTGCCAGCAGCTCCCACCGGGACAGCGAGGCACAGCAGTACTTC. This codes for CASSSHRDSEAQQYF.

A single count supports this clone. The chain is built from TRBV28 and TRBJ1-3, with TRBD1 matching 8 bases. Germline assignment: CDR1 MDHEN and CDR2 SYDVKM. V shed 6 bases, J shed 4 bases, and the junction held 5 bases outside the gene matches. This CDR3 has 14 amino acids. CDR3 in DNA: TGTGCCAGCAGCAAGACAGGGGCAGGAAACACCATATATTTT. Encoded protein: CASSKTGAGNTIYF.

The V call is TRBV19, the J call TRBJ2-1; a possible D gene is TRBD1 (5 bases). Germline CDR1 reads LNHDA; CDR2 reads SQIVND (reference sequence). Trimming took 3 bases from V and 0 from J, leaving 9 bases between them. The CDR3 loop spans 15 amino acids. The CDR3 DNA sequence: TGTGCCAGTAGTATTGGGGCCAGCTCCTACAATGAGCAGTTCTTC. Its protein is CASSIGASSYNEQFF.

The chain combines TRBV11-2 with TRBJ2-7; D remains ambiguous. The CDR3 extends over 13 amino acids. CDR1 SGHAT and CDR2 FQNNGV come from the germline V gene. V lost 2 bases to trimming and J lost 4 bases, with 9 bases between them. As DNA, the CDR3 is TGTGCCAGCAGCTTACCGGGTAGTTACGAGCAGTACTTC. This gives the protein CASSLPGSYEQYF.

V gene TRBV7-3 combines with J gene TRBJ2-2, with TRBD1 matching 7 bases. J lost 5 bases, V lost 4 bases, and 7 bases had no gene match. This CDR3 has 15 residues. Germline CDR1 reads SGHTA; CDR2 reads FQGTGA. CDR3 DNA sequence: TGTGCCAGCAGCTCCCGGGACAGTGGGACCGGGGAGCTGTTTTTT. The encoded protein is CASSSRDSGTGELFF.

This rearrangement joins TRBV24-1 to TRBJ1-1; TRBD1 matches 9 bases. J was trimmed by 1 base and V by 6 bases; bases with no gene match: 2. Germline values: CDR1 KGHDR, CDR2 SFDVKD. There are 14 residues in the CDR3. The CDR3 nucleotides read TGTGCCACCAGTCCGGGACAGGGGAACACTGAAGCTTTCTTT. It specifies CATSPGQGNTEAFF.

This clone was picked up one time. The V gene is TRBV6-5, the J gene TRBJ2-7, with D unresolved. Germline-derived CDR1 and CDR2 are MNHEY and SVGAGI. CDR3 length equals 12 residues. V was cut by 3 bases and J by 5 bases, with 8 bases left in between. CDR3 region: CASSYVGHEQYF. The DNA of the CDR3 is TGTGCCAGCAGTTATGTTGGCCACGAGCAGTACTTC.

The genes are TRBV3-1 (or the pseudogene TRBV3-2) and TRBJ2-1; 8 bases are shared with TRBD1. This CDR3 has 18 residues. Germline V lookup: CDR1 LGHDT, CDR2 YNNKEL (reference sequence). Losses at the gene ends were 2 bases for V and 7 bases for J; bases not matched to a gene: 16. CDR3 sequence reads: CASSQILSRTGLWNEQFF. CDR3 sequence (DNA): TGTGCCAGCAGCCAAATTTTGTCCCGGACAGGGTTGTGGAATGAGCAGTTCTTC.

The chain couples TRBV4-2 to TRBJ2-7; 14 bases fit TRBD2. CDR3 size: 14 residues. The germline V gene has CDR1 LGHNA and CDR2 YNFKEQ. Germline trimming cut 7 bases from V and 5 bases from J; bases unmatched to any gene: 4. The CDR3 nucleotides are TGTGCCAGCAACGGACTAGCGGGGGGAGACGAGCAGTACTTC. Amino acids: CASNGLAGGDEQYF.

The gene calls are TRBV5-1 and TRBJ2-3; D is perhaps TRBD1 (6 bases). Germline CDR1 is SGHRS and CDR2 is YFSETQ. V was pared by 3 bases and J by 1 base, with 18 bases between. The CDR3 spans 17 residues. CDR3 amino acids: CASSYLANRAGTDTQYF. Written as DNA, the CDR3 is TGCGCCAGCAGCTACCTAGCAAACAGGGCCGGCACAGATACGCAGTATTTT.

V and J are TRBV7-2 and TRBJ1-1; D gene uncertain. Deletions cut 2 bases from V and 7 bases from J, with 8 bases between. From germline, CDR1 is SGHTA and CDR2 FQGNSA. The CDR3 totals 12 residues. In DNA, the CDR3 is TGTGCCAGCAGCTTAATCGGGGTTGAAGCTTTCTTT. Translation gives CASSLIGVEAFF.

This chain joins TRBV10-3 and TRBJ1-2; TRBD1 matches 7 bases. The CDR3 is 16 amino acids. The germline V gene encodes CDR1 ENHRY and CDR2 SYGVKD. V gave up 4 bases and J gave up 5 bases; unmatched junction bases: 13. The CDR3: CAISARDDRASYGYTF. DNA of the CDR3: TGTGCCATCAGTGCCAGAGACGACAGGGCGAGTTATGGCTACACCTTC.

The chain links TRBV7-2 to TRBJ2-1; 10 bases fit TRBD2. The CDR3 is 16 amino acids. The ends lost 5 bases at V and 9 bases at J; junction bases unmatched: 13. CDR1 is SGHTA, CDR2 FQGNSA, per germline. In DNA form, the CDR3 reads TGTGCCAGCAGCAGAGACCAGCGGGGGGGTGTAGGTGAGCAGTTCTTC. Protein: CASSRDQRGGVGEQFF.

The rearrangement uses TRBV24-1 and TRBJ2-3; unclear D gene. There are 14 residues in the CDR3. From germline, CDR1 is KGHDR and CDR2 SFDVKD. Trimming cost V 3 bases and J 2 bases, with 8 bases left between them. The CDR3 coding sequence is TGTGCCACCAGTGATAGACTTTCCACAGATACGCAGTATTTT. Protein sequence: CATSDRLSTDTQYF.